Listed below are T cell receptor beta chains from one sample, sequenced in a study of identical twins. TCRdb fed the 5' RACE reads into MiXCR, producing one record per CDR3 protein. The sample carries 200,000 to 250,000 distinct CDR3 sequences, roughly 7.1% recorded once. These data were likewise used in another study, on T cells expressing NK-cell markers.

The sample consisted of CD8+ T cells sorted from blood. These receptors all come from a woman younger than 35 in good health. Both conserved end residues are part of each CDR3. D genes are given only for firm matches. Clone sizes are given selectively: once, few, many, or a class where the clone is expanded.

J,V,size,D,CDR3,DNA
TRBJ2-1,TRBV7-4,NA,NA,CASTCRGHEQFF,TGTGCCAGCACCTGCCGGGGGCATGAGCAGTTCTTC
TRBJ2-5,TRBV5-1,few,NA,CASSLYGRVQETQYF,TGCGCCAGCAGCTTGTACGGGCGGGTCCAAGAGACCCAGTACTTC
TRBJ2-3,TRBV11-2,NA,NA,CASSPFPGTRRSTDTQYF,TGTGCCAGCTCCCCTTTCCCCGGGACACGTAGGAGCACAGATACGCAGTATTTT
TRBJ2-1,TRBV30,few,NA,CAWSSPTNEQFF,TGTGCCTGGAGTTCACCCACCAATGAGCAGTTCTTC
TRBJ1-5,TRBV12-3/TRBV12-4,NA,NA,CASSFGGEQPQHF,TGTGCCAGCAGTTTTGGGGGAGAACAGCCCCAGCATTTT
TRBJ2-5,TRBV10-2,many,NA,CASSIIDSPKETQYF,TGCGCCAGCAGTATTATTGACAGCCCTAAAGAGACCCAGTACTTC
TRBJ1-4,TRBV6-2/TRBV6-3,NA,NA,CASSYFAEKLFF,TGTGCCAGCAGTTACTTCGCTGAAAAACTGTTTTTT
TRBJ1-4,TRBV7-9,few,NA,CASSRPSTGLGEKLFF,TGTGCCAGCAGCCGGCCTTCAACAGGGCTCGGAGAAAAACTGTTTTTT
TRBJ2-3,TRBV11-2,few,NA,CASSLGGAGSRTSTDTQYF,TGTGCCAGCAGCTTAGGAGGGGCAGGGAGTAGGACTAGCACAGATACGCAGTATTTT
TRBJ1-1,TRBV5-1,NA,NA,CASSATTTRNTEAFF,TGCGCCAGCAGCGCTACAACGACGAGAAACACTGAAGCTTTCTTT
TRBJ2-5,TRBV10-3,many,TRBD1,CAISGRLGQGFSQETQYF,TGTGCCATCAGTGGGCGCCTTGGACAGGGATTCTCACAAGAGACCCAGTACTTC
TRBJ2-3,TRBV9,many,NA,CASSGHGATDTQYF,TGTGCCAGCAGCGGACACGGGGCCACAGATACGCAGTATTTT
TRBJ1-3,TRBV3-1,many,NA,CASSQVYLDISSGNTIYF,TGTGCCAGCAGCCAAGTGTACCTGGACATCAGCTCTGGAAACACCATATATTTT
TRBJ1-3,TRBV12-3/TRBV12-4,many,NA,CASRTGSSGNTIYF,TGTGCCAGCAGGACGGGGAGCTCTGGAAACACCATATATTTT
TRBJ2-3,TRBV29-1,few,NA,CSVVGRATDTQYF,TGCAGCGTTGTTGGTAGGGCCACAGATACGCAGTATTTT
TRBJ2-3,TRBV11-2,NA,NA,CASSFPRDGPDTQYF,TGTGCCAGCAGCTTTCCCAGGGACGGACCAGATACGCAGTATTTT
TRBJ2-5,TRBV9,NA,TRBD2,CASSDGPAGVEETQYF,TGTGCCAGCAGCGACGGCCCGGCGGGGGTGGAAGAGACCCAGTACTTC
TRBJ2-6,TRBV2,many,NA,CASHLLAAGANVLTF,TGTGCCAGTCACCTGCTCGCGGCTGGGGCCAACGTCCTGACTTTC
TRBJ2-7,TRBV5-6,NA,TRBD1,CASSQWDRGTGEQYF,TGTGCCAGCAGCCAATGGGACAGGGGAACGGGCGAGCAGTACTTC
TRBJ1-2,TRBV5-6,few,TRBD1,CASSGLDRGSYTF,TGTGCCAGCAGCGGGTTGGACAGGGGTAGCTACACCTTC
TRBJ1-2,TRBV12-3/TRBV12-4,many,TRBD1,CASGMTGVDGYTF,TGTGCCAGCGGTATGACAGGGGTGGATGGCTACACCTTC
TRBJ1-2,TRBV7-9,NA,NA,CASGLAEAYTF,TGTGCCAGCGGTCTAGCAGAGGCCTACACCTTC
TRBJ2-7,TRBV4-2,few,NA,CASSQGDGYEQYF,TGTGCCAGCAGCCAAGGGGATGGATACGAGCAGTACTTC
TRBJ2-4,TRBV3-1,NA,TRBD2,CASSPLAGVAKNIQYF,TGTGCCAGCAGCCCGCTAGCGGGAGTAGCCAAAAACATTCAGTACTTC
TRBJ2-7,TRBV4-1,NA,TRBD2,CASSHPTSGGAYEQYF,TGCGCCAGCAGCCATCCAACTAGCGGGGGGGCCTACGAGCAGTACTTC
TRBJ2-7,TRBV9,NA,TRBD2,CASSVSSGGSYEQYF,TGTGCCAGCAGCGTATCGAGCGGGGGGTCCTACGAGCAGTACTTC
TRBJ2-2,TRBV12-3/TRBV12-4,NA,TRBD2,CASSLEGRATGELFF,TGTGCCAGCAGTTTAGAGGGGAGGGCGACCGGGGAGCTGTTTTTT
TRBJ1-1,TRBV20-1,NA,NA,CSARRPGDTEAFF,TGCAGTGCTAGACGGCCGGGAGACACTGAAGCTTTCTTT
TRBJ1-5,TRBV12-3/TRBV12-4,few,NA,CASSLNPGQPQHF,TGTGCCAGCAGTTTGAATCCGGGTCAGCCCCAGCATTTT
TRBJ2-1,TRBV12-3/TRBV12-4,many,TRBD2,CASSLPGLAGYNEQFF,TGTGCCAGCAGCTTACCGGGACTAGCGGGGTACAATGAGCAGTTCTTC
TRBJ2-7,TRBV6-2/TRBV6-3,NA,NA,CATLADRSSIYEQYF,TGTGCCACCCTAGCGGACAGGTCCTCCATCTACGAGCAGTACTTC
TRBJ2-2,TRBV5-4,many,NA,CASSKYTGELFF,TGTGCCAGCAGCAAGTACACCGGGGAGCTGTTTTTT
TRBJ2-5,TRBV7-2,many,NA,CASSLPEPLQSVETQYF,TGTGCCAGCAGCTTACCCGAACCACTACAGTCTGTTGAGACCCAGTACTTC
TRBJ2-7,TRBV28,many,NA,CASSFRGASSYEQYF,TGTGCCAGCAGTTTCCGCGGGGCTAGCTCCTACGAGCAGTACTTC
TRBJ2-7,TRBV29-1,few,NA,CSVGIGLSYEQYF,TGCAGCGTTGGGATCGGACTATCCTACGAGCAGTACTTC
TRBJ2-7,TRBV15,NA,NA,CATSRDRKGRTYEQYF,TGTGCCACCAGCAGAGATCGGAAAGGCAGAACCTACGAGCAGTACTTC
TRBJ1-2,TRBV19,few,TRBD1,CASSQGAYTF,TGTGCCAGTTCGCAGGGGGCCTACACCTTC
TRBJ2-1,TRBV29-1,many,NA,CSAPQEMGYNEQFF,TGCAGCGCTCCCCAGGAGATGGGCTACAATGAGCAGTTCTTC
TRBJ2-5,TRBV27,few,NA,CASSPSSGVETQYF,TGTGCCAGCAGTCCCTCGTCGGGGGTAGAGACCCAGTACTTC
TRBJ2-6,TRBV10-3,few,NA,CAISESPQGSGANVLTF,TGTGCCATCAGTGAGTCCCCGCAGGGCTCTGGGGCCAACGTCCTGACTTTC
TRBJ2-4,TRBV29-1,few,NA,CSAGGATQNIQYF,TGCAGCGCAGGTGGGGCCACGCAAAACATTCAGTACTTC